Presented here are 28 T cell receptor beta chains from one specimen sequenced in a study of T cell responses to AZD1222 COVID-19 vaccine. Here immunoSEQ multiplex PCR was the method, and the copy in TCRdb shows in-frame clones only, minus some. The sample holds about 110,000 clones, around 90% seen once. The specimen comprised peripheral blood, sampled 28 days after the second AZD1222 dose. The receptors originated from an adult who received the AZD1222 COVID-19 vaccine.

V gene TRBV2 combines with J gene TRBJ2-7; 9 bases match TRBD1. V was pared by 4 bases and J by 5 bases, with 6 bases of the junction left unmatched. Germline V lookup: CDR1 SNHLY, CDR2 FYNNEI. The CDR3 is 14 amino acids. The CDR3 region is CASSGRDRDNEQYF. CDR3 bases: TGTGCCAGCAGTGGGAGGGACAGGGACAACGAGCAGTACTTC.

CDR3 in DNA: TGTGCCAGCAATAGACCCGAGGGAGGGGGTGAGACCCAGTACTTC. It is translated as CASNRPEGGGETQYF. This sequence joins TRBV2 and TRBJ2-5; tentative D call: TRBD2 (7 bases). Germline V CDR1 and CDR2: SNHLY, FYNNEI. The CDR3 is 15 amino acids. Trimming pared 7 bases from V and 5 bases from J, leaving 20 bases between.

A single count supports this clone. This chain connects TRBV6-5 to TRBJ1-2, with D hard to call. Deletions cut 10 bases from V and 0 bases from J, with 18 bases between. The germline V gene has CDR1 MNHEY and CDR2 SVGAGI. This CDR3 contains 15 residues. The CDR3 DNA reads TGTGCCATCTCTCGGAAGGAACTTTCTAACTATGGCTACACCTTC. As protein: CAISRKELSNYGYTF.

V gene TRBV5-1 combines with J gene TRBJ2-1, with a tentative D call TRBD2 (6 bases). The CDR3 runs to 15 residues. CDR1 and CDR2 from the germline V gene are SGHRS and YFSETQ. Trimming took off 1 base at V and 8 bases at J, with 16 bases between the two ends. The CDR3 DNA reads as TGCGCCAGCAGCTTGTCTGGCGGGGCGGTCGATGAGCAGTTCTTC. The encoded protein is CASSLSGGAVDEQFF.

V and J are TRBV3-1 (or the pseudogene TRBV3-2) and TRBJ2-3; D is unresolved. This CDR3 contains 17 residues. CDR1 is LGHDT, CDR2 YNNKEL, per germline (reference sequence). Trimming pared 0 bases from V and 4 bases from J, leaving 17 bases between. Written as DNA, the CDR3 is TGTGCCAGCAGCCAAGATCTGGCGCGCTTTGGTGCAGATACGCAGTATTTT. Protein: CASSQDLARFGADTQYF.

V and J are TRBV5-1 and TRBJ2-3, with 7 bases that match TRBD1. CDR1 and CDR2 (germline): SGHRS, YFSETQ. The CDR3 totals 15 residues. J lost 1 base, V lost 0 bases, and 2 bases had no gene match. This CDR3 reads CASSLGDRRTDTQYF. The CDR3 DNA sequence: TGCGCCAGCAGCTTGGGGGACAGACGCACAGATACGCAGTATTTT.

The J gene is TRBJ1-2, the V gene TRBV29-1, with TRBD1 as a possible D gene (5 bases). V gave up 6 bases and J gave up 5 bases, with 16 bases separating them. Germline values: CDR1 SQVTM, CDR2 ANQGSEA. The CDR3 is 13 amino acids. CDR3 coding DNA: TGCAGCGTCGCCGACAGCAGACATTATGGCTACACCTTC. Protein sequence: CSVADSRHYGYTF.

The J gene is TRBJ1-5, the V gene TRBV19; TRBD1 is a possible D gene (5 bases). Trimming removed 6 bases at V and 0 bases at J, with 18 bases between. The CDR3 consists of 17 residues. The V gene's germline CDR1 is LNHDA and CDR2 SQIVND (reference sequence). For the CDR3, the DNA is TGTGCCAGTAGCCGCGCGGGGACGGCTTATAGCAATCAGCCCCAGCATTTT. Amino acids: CASSRAGTAYSNQPQHF.

The chain is built from TRBV2 and TRBJ1-4; no clear D. Germline V gene sequence: CDR1 SNHLY, CDR2 FYNNEI. This CDR3 has 13 amino acids. V was shortened by 5 bases and J by 8 bases, with 12 bases between the two germline ends. The CDR3 DNA follows: TGTGCCAGCAGTCTTACATCGGCCGAAAAACTGTTTTTT. Translated: CASSLTSAEKLFF.

The V and J genes are TRBV5-1 and TRBJ1-1; D is possibly TRBD1 (5 bases). From germline, CDR1 is SGHRS and CDR2 YFSETQ. V lost 3 bases, J lost 3 bases, and 12 bases lay in between. The CDR3 has 14 residues. For the CDR3, the DNA is TGCGCCAGCAGCTCGGGACCTTCCGACACTGAAGCTTTCTTT. Its protein product is CASSSGPSDTEAFF.

The rearrangement joins TRBV10-2 to TRBJ1-1; D is perhaps TRBD1 (6 bases). The V and J ends lost 2 bases and 8 bases respectively, with 12 bases between them. The CDR3 contains 13 residues. Germline loops: CDR1 WSHSY, CDR2 SAAADI. The DNA for the CDR3 is TGCGCCAGCAGTGAGAGGACAGCTTCGGAAGCTTTCTTT. This codes for CASSERTASEAFF.

This chain links TRBV28 with TRBJ1-2; a weak D match, TRBD1 (5 bases). The CDR3 runs 14 residues. Germline V lookup: CDR1 MDHEN, CDR2 SYDVKM. Trimming took off 2 bases at V and 7 bases at J, with 14 bases between the two ends. The CDR3 reads CASSLLLQGGGYTF. DNA for the CDR3: TGTGCCAGCAGTTTACTCCTGCAGGGAGGTGGCTACACCTTC.

The chain carries TRBV7-9 and TRBJ2-1, with 7 bases fitting TRBD1. The V and J ends lost 5 bases and 5 bases, in that order; junction bases with no gene match: 6. Germline V gene lookup returns CDR1 SEHNR and CDR2 FQNEAQ (reference sequence). This CDR3 has 14 amino acids. The CDR3 here is CASSPGTDDNEQFF. CDR3 DNA: TGTGCCAGCAGCCCTGGGACAGACGACAATGAGCAGTTCTTC. The full variable domain, with the rest looked up from reference TRBV7-9 and TRBJ2-1, is DTGVSQNPRHKITKRGQNVTFRCDPISEHNRLYWYRQTLGQGPEFLTYFQNEAQLEKSRLLSDRFSAERPKGSFSTLEIQRTEQGDSAMYLCASSPGTDDNEQFFGPGTRLTVL.

This sequence joins TRBV6-5 and TRBJ2-1; D perhaps matches TRBD2 (6 bases). CDR3 length equals 14 residues. The ends were cut back, 7 bases at V and 0 bases at J, with 10 bases in the middle. CDR1 and CDR2 from the germline V gene are MNHEY and SVGAGI. The CDR3 sequence: CASTGGLSYNEQFF. CDR3 DNA: TGTGCCAGCACCGGGGGTCTCTCCTACAATGAGCAGTTCTTC.

This chain connects TRBV27 to TRBJ2-1, with 11 bases matching TRBD2. Per the germline V gene, CDR1 is MNHEY and CDR2 is SMNVEV (reference sequence). The J segment lost 2 bases and the V segment lost 5 bases, leaving 11 bases of the junction unmatched. CDR3 length equals 18 residues. In DNA form, the CDR3 reads TGTGCCAGCAGTGGGACTAGCGGCCCTCCTAAGGCCTACAATGAGCAGTTCTTC. This sequence encodes CASSGTSGPPKAYNEQFF.

This chain connects TRBV29-1 to TRBJ2-3; D might be TRBD2 (6 bases). V gave up 1 base and J gave up 3 bases, with 8 bases separating them. The germline CDR1 and CDR2 sequences are SQVTM and ANQGSEA. CDR3 length equals 13 residues. CDR3 protein: CSVEVAGTDTQYF. CDR3 sequence (DNA): TGCAGCGTTGAAGTGGCGGGGACAGATACGCAGTATTTT.

The rearrangement joins TRBV5-1 to TRBJ2-2, with D unclear. With 6 bases removed from V and 8 bases from J, the gap between germline ends came to 11 bases. Germline CDR1 is SGHRS and CDR2 is YFSETQ. This CDR3 region has 12 residues. The CDR3 DNA follows: TGCGCCAGCACCCTAAGAGAGGGGGAGCTGTTTTTT. Translation: CASTLREGELFF. The complete variable domain, with remaining parts taken from reference TRBV5-1 and TRBJ2-2, reads KAGVTQTPRYLIKTRGQQVTLSCSPISGHRSVSWYQQTPGQGLQFLFEYFSETQRNKGNFPGRFSGRQFSNSRSEMNVSTLELGDSALYLCASTLREGELFFGEGSRLTVL.

The rearrangement links TRBV7-2 to TRBJ1-5; D is perhaps TRBD1 (6 bases). CDR1 is SGHTA, CDR2 FQGNSA, per germline. Trimming took off 5 bases at V and 5 bases at J, with 10 bases between the two ends. The CDR3 covers 13 residues. Written as DNA, the CDR3 is TGTGCCAGCAGCGGACAGTTAGATCAGCCCCAGCATTTT. It specifies CASSGQLDQPQHF.

This rearrangement joins TRBV27 to TRBJ2-1; D is possibly TRBD2 (6 bases). This CDR3 has 13 amino acids. The germline V gene encodes CDR1 MNHEY and CDR2 SMNVEV (reference sequence). Trimming removed 5 bases at V and 7 bases at J, with 12 bases between. The CDR3 here is CASSPGLLNEQFF. In nucleotides, the CDR3 is TGTGCCAGCAGTCCCGGACTACTAAATGAGCAGTTCTTC.

The rearrangement uses TRBV27 and TRBJ1-3, with a weak D call TRBD1 (5 bases). The CDR3 sequence is 15 residues long. CDR1 and CDR2 from the germline V gene are MNHEY and SMNVEV (reference sequence). V lost 2 bases and J 4 bases, leaving 12 bases between the germline ends. CDR3 bases: TGTGCCAGCAGTTTAAATCCAGGGCCAGGAAACACCATATATTTT. This codes for CASSLNPGPGNTIYF.

V and J are TRBV7-8 and TRBJ2-3, with TRBD2 matching over 9 bases. CDR1 and CDR2 from the germline V gene are SGHVS and FQNEAQ. This CDR3 is built from 17 residues. Losses at the gene ends were 2 bases for V and 5 bases for J; bases not matched to a gene: 11. The chain's CDR3 is CASSLTPRAGGGDTQYF. The CDR3 nucleotides are TGTGCCAGCAGCTTAACCCCCCGTGCGGGGGGGGGAGATACGCAGTATTTT.

The chain couples TRBV1 to TRBJ1-5. TRBV1 is annotated as a pseudogene. The CDR3 has 16 residues. In DNA, the CDR3 is TGCACCAGCAGCCAAGATCTCAGCCTGTGCGGTCAGCCCCAGCATTTT. As protein: CTSSQDLSLCGQPQHF.

The V gene is TRBV10-3, the J gene TRBJ2-7, with 11 bases lining up with TRBD2. There are 18 residues in the CDR3. With 4 bases clipped from V and 0 bases from J, the junction kept 11 bases outside the gene matches. CDR1 is ENHRY and CDR2 is SYGVKD in the germline V gene. The CDR3 loop reads CAISGSNLGTSGSYEQYF. CDR3 sequence (DNA): TGTGCCATCAGTGGGAGTAACCTCGGGACTAGCGGCTCCTACGAGCAGTACTTC.

This chain's CDR3 is CASSIDRGYEQYF. CDR3 in DNA: TGTGCCAGCAGTATAGACAGGGGCTACGAGCAGTACTTC. This chain connects TRBV6-4 to TRBJ2-7; 8 bases fit TRBD1. The CDR3 is 13 amino acids. The V and J ends lost 5 bases and 3 bases, in that order; junction bases with no gene match: 3. Germline CDR1 and CDR2: MRHNA and SNTAGT.

The chain recombines TRBV18 with TRBJ1-5; a possible D gene is TRBD1 (6 bases). The V and J ends lost 3 bases and 1 base respectively, with 13 bases between them. CDR3 length equals 16 residues. Germline V gene sequence: CDR1 KGHSH, CDR2 LQKENI. The CDR3 spells CASSPASGTSNQPQHF. Written as DNA, the CDR3 is TGTGCCAGCTCACCGGCCTCCGGGACAAGCAATCAGCCCCAGCATTTT.

The V gene is TRBV7-8, the J gene TRBJ1-1; 8 nucleotides align to TRBD1. The CDR3 runs 16 residues. V shed 5 bases, J shed 4 bases, and the junction held 12 bases outside the gene matches. Germline-derived CDR1 and CDR2 are SGHVS and FQNEAQ. CDR3 amino acids: CASSPKPRGRGTEAFF. CDR3 sequence (DNA): TGTGCCAGCAGCCCTAAACCCAGGGGGCGAGGCACTGAAGCTTTCTTT.

This sequence joins TRBV11-3 and TRBJ2-3; TRBD2 might be the D (6 bases). V lost 2 bases to trimming and J lost 2 bases, with 11 bases between them. This CDR3 spans 15 amino acids. Germline values: CDR1 SGHNT, CDR2 YENEEA. CDR3 sequence (DNA): TGTGCCAGCAGCTTAAACGGGGGATACACAGATACGCAGTATTTT. This encodes CASSLNGGYTDTQYF.

CDR3: CASQRLAGAHEQYF. In DNA form, the CDR3 reads TGTGCCAGCCAAAGACTAGCGGGAGCCCACGAGCAGTACTTC. V gene TRBV27 combines with J gene TRBJ2-7; TRBD2 aligns across 12 bases. This CDR3 has 14 amino acids. Losses at the gene ends were 8 bases for V and 5 bases for J; bases not matched to a gene: 7. Per the germline V gene, CDR1 is MNHEY and CDR2 is SMNVEV (reference sequence).